The present TCR beta chain was sequenced within a study of cytotoxic CD8 clonotypes in ibrutinib-treated CLL. As concerns this clone: Antigen unknown.

The CDR3 consists of 17 residues. CDR1 and CDR2 from the germline V gene are SGHTA and FQGNSA. With 0 bases clipped from V and 5 bases from J, the junction kept 9 bases outside the gene matches. The study's findings and limits: Relative to age-matched healthy donors, clonality at baseline was higher, and it tracked circulating CD8+ T-cell counts.

Assay: immunoSEQ multiplex PCR; the TCRdb copy retains only in-frame clones and omits some. The sample yields over 110,000 clones, about 91% seen once. The clonotype was recovered from a human donor with chronic lymphocytic leukemia. The rearrangement links TRBV7-2 to TRBJ2-1; TRBD1 agrees at 8 bases. This material consisted of PBMCs, taken after 12 months of ibrutinib treatment. The CDR3 region has the DNA TGTGCCAGCAGCTTAGCGCCACGGCAGGGGGCAAACAATGAGCAGTTCTTC. Its protein is CASSLAPRQGANNEQFF.